These 21 T cell receptor beta chains were sequenced from one sample in a study of blood T cell repertoires in COVID-19 (dated by TCRdb to about 2020). Libraries were constructed by the immunoSEQ multiplex PCR assay. TCRdb carries this immuneACCESS record with in-frame sequences only. Its versions omit some clonotypes, under half of them owing to an unresolved V gene in the studies checked, with the rest unexplained. The sample records about 180,000 clones, approximately 80% of which are singletons. The top ten hold approximately 15% of the sample. Sequencing was done on a sample of PBMCs or T cells enriched from blood (not recorded which). The receptors shown here come from a man aged 55 to 69 who had been exposed to COVID-19.

This chain links TRBV7-3 with TRBJ2-1; the D gene is possibly TRBD2 (5 bases). V gave up 5 bases and J gave up 5 bases, with 13 bases separating them. The germline V gene encodes CDR1 SGHTA and CDR2 FQGTGA. The CDR3 totals 14 residues. CDR3 region: CASSTSTFNNEQFF. CDR3 nucleotide sequence: TGTGCCAGCAGCACTAGTACATTTAACAATGAGCAGTTCTTC.

The chain uses TRBV9 and TRBJ2-7; no clear D. The germline CDR1 and CDR2 sequences are SGDLS and YYNGEE. The CDR3 extends over 15 amino acids. With 0 bases removed from V and 0 bases from J, the gap between germline ends came to 10 bases. The CDR3 loop is CASSVEGVNSYEQYF. CDR3 sequence (DNA): TGTGCCAGCAGCGTAGAAGGAGTAAACTCCTACGAGCAGTACTTC.

J is TRBJ1-2 and V is TRBV27; the D gene is possibly TRBD1 (6 bases). Trimming removed 7 bases at V and 5 bases at J, with 23 bases between. The length of the CDR3 is 16 residues. Germline assignment: CDR1 MNHEY and CDR2 SMNVEV (reference sequence). The CDR3 sequence is CASTYTRGQSLYGYTF. CDR3 nucleotide sequence: TGTGCCAGCACCTATACCAGAGGACAGAGTCTATATGGCTACACCTTC.

This clone was seen only once. This chain uses TRBV25-1 with TRBJ2-3; possible D gene TRBD2, 6 bases. The germline V gene encodes CDR1 MGHDK and CDR2 SYGVNS. Trimming stripped 10 bases from V and 0 bases from J, with 17 bases between. CDR3 length: 15 amino acids. The CDR3 loop is CATRRCGTSTDTQYF. For the CDR3, the DNA is TGTGCCACCCGGCGGTGCGGGACTAGCACAGATACGCAGTATTTT.

The genes are TRBV21-1 and TRBJ2-6; TRBD1 reflects the table's D call only, with no check against the DNA. TRBV21-1 constitutes a pseudogene. There are 18 residues in the CDR3. As DNA, the CDR3 is TGTGCCAATCCCAATTCGCGACATCCTCACTCTGGGGCCAACGTCCTGACTTTC. Residues: CANPNSRHPHSGANVLTF.

The J gene is TRBJ1-6, the V gene TRBV7-9; 8 bases agree with TRBD1. J was trimmed by 5 bases and V by 1 base; bases with no gene match: 1. The CDR3 length is 15 residues. From germline, CDR1 is SEHNR and CDR2 FQNEAQ (reference sequence). CDR3 sequence (DNA): TGTGCCAGCAGCTTAGGGGGACAGGATAATTCACCCCTCCACTTT. Translated: CASSLGGQDNSPLHF.

In DNA, the CDR3 is TGTGCCAGCAGCTTCCCCGACAGAGCAAATCAGCCCCAGCATTTT. It is translated as CASSFPDRANQPQHF. The chain couples TRBV5-8 to TRBJ1-5; D might be TRBD1 (5 bases). The CDR3 extends over 15 amino acids. The germline V and J ends were trimmed by 2 bases and 4 bases, with 13 bases remaining between them. CDR1 is SGHTS and CDR2 is YDEGEE in the germline V gene.

The chain recombines TRBV19 with TRBJ2-1; 8 nucleotides align to TRBD2. V shed 8 bases and J 9 bases; nucleotides not matched to a gene: 15. CDR3 length: 15 residues. Germline CDR1 and CDR2: LNHDA and SQIVND (reference sequence). In nucleotides, the CDR3 is TGTGCCAGTGGTCTCCCGGGAGGGAACGTGGGTGAGCAGTTCTTC. It specifies CASGLPGGNVGEQFF.

This clone has only one observation. CDR3 coding DNA: TGCGCCAGCAGCCCCTCCGTAGCGGACCCGCGGGACAATGAGCAGTTCTTC. Its translation: CASSPSVADPRDNEQFF. V is TRBV4-3 and J is TRBJ2-1, with a possible D match to TRBD2 (6 bases). CDR3 size: 17 residues. Germline V lookup: CDR1 LGHNA, CDR2 YSLEER. Trimming pared 4 bases from V and 5 bases from J, leaving 21 bases between.

Concerning this clone: At one end, the junction sequence differs from germline, possibly due to a read error. This same CDR3 is encoded by further DNA sequences in the sample. This sequence joins TRBV6-5 and TRBJ1-2, with TRBD1 identical over 9 bases. There are 15 residues in the CDR3. Germline assignment: CDR1 MNHEY and CDR2 SVGAGI. The CDR3 protein is CASTQTPGQGYGYTF. As DNA, the CDR3 is TGTGCCAGCACCCAAACCCCGGGACAGGGATATGGTTACACCTTC.

This clone was observed a single time. The gene calls are TRBV2 and TRBJ2-3; the match to TRBD2 covers 8 bases. V gave up 4 bases and J gave up 0 bases; unmatched junction bases: 3. CDR1 and CDR2 (germline): SNHLY, FYNNEI. This CDR3 has 15 amino acids. The CDR3 DNA reads TGTGCCAGCAGTGTGCTAGCGGGTAGCACAGATACGCAGTATTTT. Translated, it gives CASSVLAGSTDTQYF.

The V gene is TRBV7-3, the J gene TRBJ2-1, with 9 bases aligning to TRBD2. The J segment lost 2 bases and the V segment lost 4 bases, leaving 6 bases of the junction unmatched. The CDR3 runs to 16 residues. Germline-derived CDR1 and CDR2 are SGHTA and FQGTGA. The CDR3 DNA is TGTGCCAGCAGCTCTCAGGGCGGGAGGGCCTACAATGAGCAGTTCTTC. It specifies CASSSQGGRAYNEQFF.

The V and J genes are TRBV7-8 and TRBJ2-3, with D unresolved. V lost 2 bases and J 0 bases, leaving 6 bases between the germline ends. This CDR3 is 14 amino acids long. Germline V gene data show CDR1 as SGHVS and CDR2 as FQNEAQ. The CDR3 here is CASSLSRSTDTQYF. The CDR3 DNA reads as TGTGCCAGCAGCTTATCTAGAAGCACAGATACGCAGTATTTT.

This chain links TRBV11-1 with TRBJ1-1; 9 positions agree with TRBD1. The length of the CDR3 is 14 residues. The trim removed 5 bases at V and 7 bases at J, leaving 8 bases unmatched. The germline V gene has CDR1 SGHAT and CDR2 FQDESV (reference sequence). CDR3 sequence (DNA): TGTGCCAGCAGCGCGAACAGGGGGCTGGGTGAAGCTTTCTTT. Translated, it gives CASSANRGLGEAFF.

This clone was seen more than once but under ten times. The J gene is TRBJ1-5, the V gene TRBV6-6; 7 nucleotides align to TRBD1. Germline V lookup: CDR1 MNHNY, CDR2 SVGAGI (reference sequence). CDR3 size: 16 residues. V lost 6 bases, J lost 5 bases, and 13 bases stayed unmatched. The CDR3 nucleotides read TGTGCCAGCAGGCGATCGACAGGGAAGTTACATCAGCCCCAGCATTTT. This encodes CASRRSTGKLHQPQHF.

The chain couples TRBV9 to TRBJ1-1; the D is unclear. CDR3 length: 14 amino acids. V was trimmed by 0 bases and J by 1 base, leaving 7 bases between them. CDR1 SGDLS and CDR2 YYNGEE come from the germline V gene. CDR3 coding DNA: TGTGCCAGCAGCGTAGAACAGAGGAACACTGAAGCTTTCTTT. Its protein is CASSVEQRNTEAFF.

Only a few counts were recorded for this clone. The V and J genes are TRBV6-2 or TRBV6-3 and TRBJ2-7, with 8 positions matching TRBD1. The CDR3 is 15 residues long. CDR1 is MNHEY, CDR2 SVGEGT, per germline. V was clipped by 0 bases and J by 3 bases; unmatched bases: 4. CDR3: CASSYSQGASYEQYF. The CDR3 DNA is TGTGCCAGCAGTTACTCTCAGGGGGCAAGCTACGAGCAGTACTTC.

This sequence joins TRBV7-3 and TRBJ1-2; 7 nucleotides align to TRBD1. J lost 8 bases, V lost 1 base, and 4 bases had no gene match. This CDR3 spans 13 amino acids. The V gene's germline CDR1 is SGHTA and CDR2 FQGTGA. This CDR3 reads CASSLRGQTGYTF. For the CDR3, the DNA is TGTGCCAGCAGCTTAAGGGGACAGACAGGCTACACCTTC.

The table lists this clone with many counts. This chain uses TRBV4-1 with TRBJ1-5; 8 bases are a match to TRBD1. The junction had 9 bases not matched to a gene; V was cut back by 1 base and J by 1 base. The germline gives CDR1 MGHRA, CDR2 YSYEKL. There are 18 residues in the CDR3. DNA of the CDR3: TGCGCCAGCAGCCAAGTAACAGGGGGAATATCGAGCAATCAGCCCCAGCATTTT. Its protein product is CASSQVTGGISSNQPQHF.

The rearrangement uses TRBV5-6 and TRBJ2-3; D is unclear. CDR1 is SGHDT, CDR2 YYEEEE, per germline. CDR3 length: 14 amino acids. V was cut by 2 bases and J by 6 bases, with 13 bases left in between. The CDR3 DNA reads as TGTGCCAGCAGCTTCCCTAGTGGTGGGGATACGCAGTATTTT. The encoded protein is CASSFPSGGDTQYF. Complete variable domain (other parts from reference TRBV5-6 and TRBJ2-3): DAGVTQSPTHLIKTRGQQVTLRCSPKSGHDTVSWYQQALGQGPQFIFQYYEEEERQRGNFPDRFSGHQFPNYSSELNVNALLLGDSALYLCASSFPSGGDTQYFGPGTRLTVL.

The V and J genes are TRBV7-8 and TRBJ1-3, with D tentatively TRBD1 (5 bases). This CDR3 contains 14 residues. Per germline, CDR1 SGHVS and CDR2 FQNEAQ. The ends were cut back, 2 bases at V and 3 bases at J, with 8 bases in the middle. The CDR3 nucleotides read TGTGCCAGCAGCTTACAGGGCGGTGGAAACACCATATATTTT. Residues: CASSLQGGGNTIYF.